This T cell receptor (beta chain) was sequenced in a study of T cells after yellow fever vaccination. In TCRdb, the 5' RACE reads were re-called with MiXCR into one record per CDR3 protein. The sample holds some 600,000 distinct CDR3 sequences; roughly an eighth are singletons and the top ten take about 15%. Study-level results: Boosting was followed by the reappearance of most primary-vaccination clones (under 97% CD4, around 90% CD8). Secondary responses were weaker yet peaked faster, day 5 versus 15.

This clonotype occurred a few times. Its target is unknown. There are 16 residues in the CDR3. This chain joins TRBV21-1 and TRBJ2-2; TRBD2, the table's D call, was not compared with the DNA. TRBV21-1 constitutes a pseudogene. The source is a man under 40 who received the YFV17D yellow fever vaccine. Source: PBMCs, taken on the day of the yellow fever booster vaccination. This chain's CDR3 is CAGQPREGGKAGELFF. CDR3 sequence (DNA): TGTGCCGGCCAACCCAGAGAGGGCGGTAAGGCCGGGGAGCTGTTTTTT.